This TCR beta chain was recorded in a study of CD8 T cells in Susac syndrome. After removal of 4 bases from V and 4 bases from J, the junction contained 10 bases not matched to a gene. Per germline, CDR1 SEHNR and CDR2 FQNEAQ (reference sequence). The CDR3 has 16 residues. Peripheral blood CD8+ and CD4+ T cells were profiled by TCR beta sequencing. The RNA, roughly 0.5 to 1 ug, was put through reverse transcription using random hexamers. The method of amplification for TCR beta CDR3 was immunoSEQ multiplex PCR, covering 54 Vbeta and 13 Jbeta. One entry per CDR3 protein results from TCRdb running MiXCR on the immunoSEQ multiplex PCR reads. The sample has tens of thousands of distinct CDR3 sequences; around 96% are singletons.

Sequenced sample: CD4+ T cells from PBMCs. The rearrangement uses TRBV7-9 and TRBJ2-1; TRBD2 matches 7 bases. The TCR comes from a human donor with multiple sclerosis. CDR3 sequence: CASSSVAGPRYNEQFF. The CDR3, as DNA: TGTGCCAGCAGCTCAGTAGCGGGTCCTCGTTACAATGAGCAGTTCTTC. The full variable domain, completed using reference TRBV7-9 and TRBJ2-1, is DTGVSQNPRHKITKRGQNVTFRCDPISEHNRLYWYRQTLGQGPEFLTYFQNEAQLEKSRLLSDRFSAERPKGSFSTLEIQRTEQGDSAMYLCASSSVAGPRYNEQFFGPGTRLTVL.